This record covers a single T cell receptor (beta chain). The antigen is undetermined. The data were produced by immunoSEQ multiplex PCR, yet TCRdb's version contains in-frame clones alone and is incomplete. The table has roughly 120,000 clones, roughly 85% seen once. This sample is part of a study of T cell responses to AZD1222 COVID-19 vaccine. Study-wide results and caveats: No day 14 peak samples; only post-peak repertoires were characterized. Close to half of spike-specific TCRs reportedly recognize unmutated variant regions. It should be noted that donors were predominantly white British and more often female, and clonal diversity was possibly underestimated. Recipients of two AZD1222 doses showed rising Spike-specific TCR breadth and depth.

The CDR3 totals 16 residues. Losses at the gene ends were 1 base for V and 6 bases for J; bases not matched to a gene: 10. The germline V gene has CDR1 MNHEY and CDR2 SVGAGI. The specimen comprised peripheral blood, sampled on day 0 of AZD1222 vaccination. J is TRBJ2-3 and V is TRBV6-5; 7 bases line up with TRBD1. The TCR was taken from an adult in good health. Here the CDR3 reads CASSYYGTVGADTQYF. CDR3 bases: TGTGCCAGCAGTTACTACGGGACAGTCGGAGCGGATACGCAGTATTTT.